One sample yielded the 7 T cell receptor beta chains listed below, sequenced in a study of cytomegalovirus exposure and HLA in healthy donors. PCR employed 60 Vbeta and 13 Jbeta primers. The repertoire was sequenced with immunoSEQ multiplex PCR; TCRdb's copy has only in-frame clones and lacks some. The sample yields more than 20,000 clones, under 70% seen once. Material for sequencing was PBMCs. The origin of the receptors is a woman between 50 and 59 years old in good health and CMV-seronegative.

This clone has more than one count but fewer than ten. The CDR3 loop is CASNSGFSAFF. CDR3 coding DNA: TGTGCCAGCAACTCAGGGTTTTCGGCTTTCTTT. The gene calls are TRBV6-1 and TRBJ1-1; D may be TRBD1 (5 bases). V lost 7 bases and J 11 bases, leaving 14 bases between the germline ends. The CDR3 contains 11 residues. The V gene's germline CDR1 is MNHNS and CDR2 SASEGT.

This clone qualifies as medium-sized. V is TRBV4-1 and J is TRBJ1-1; D is perhaps TRBD1 (5 bases). Germline CDR1 MGHRA, CDR2 YSYEKL. Trimming left V 4 bases short and J 3 bases short, with 12 bases between. There are 14 residues in the CDR3. CDR3 in DNA: TGCGCCAGCAGCCCCGGGCCACAGGACACTGAAGCTTTCTTT. Protein sequence: CASSPGPQDTEAFF.

The rearrangement joins TRBV14 to TRBJ1-2; 8 positions agree with TRBD1. V was clipped by 4 bases and J by 4 bases; unmatched bases: 11. Germline loops: CDR1 SGHDN, CDR2 FVKESK. The CDR3 runs 16 residues. CDR3 amino acids: CASSPRFGQGAYGYTF. CDR3 in DNA: TGTGCCAGCAGCCCAAGATTTGGGCAGGGGGCCTATGGCTACACCTTC.

The chain uses TRBV15 and TRBJ1-1; D remains unclear. The CDR3 has 15 amino acids. The germline V and J ends were trimmed by 0 bases and 3 bases, with 11 bases remaining between them. The V gene's germline CDR1 is LNHNV and CDR2 YYDKDF (reference sequence). CDR3 coding DNA: TGTGCCACCAGCAGAGAAGTTACATCTGACACTGAAGCTTTCTTT. Protein sequence: CATSREVTSDTEAFF.

The genes are TRBV29-1 and TRBJ1-3; weak D call: TRBD1 (6 bases). CDR1 and CDR2 from the germline V gene are SQVTM and ANQGSEA. The CDR3 sequence is 12 residues long. The germline V and J ends were trimmed by 6 bases and 2 bases, with 8 bases remaining between them. The CDR3 DNA reads TGCAGCGTGGCAGGGGCTGGAAACACCATATATTTT. This encodes CSVAGAGNTIYF.

The table lists this clone with a few counts. This sequence joins TRBV10-2 and TRBJ2-1, with TRBD2 matching 10 bases. Germline V gene sequence: CDR1 WSHSY, CDR2 SAAADI. The CDR3 runs to 15 residues. After removal of 7 bases from V and 2 bases from J, the junction contained 5 bases not matched to a gene. CDR3 bases: TGCGCCAGCAAATCAGCGGGAGGGACCTACAATGAGCAGTTCTTC. It is translated as CASKSAGGTYNEQFF.

This clone was seen only a few times. This CDR3 reads CASSSTPPGSPLHF. The CDR3 region has the DNA TGTGCCAGCAGCTCCACCCCGCCGGGGTCACCCCTCCACTTT. The V and J genes are TRBV7-8 and TRBJ1-6; no firm D call. V lost 4 bases to trimming and J lost 10 bases, with 14 bases between them. CDR3 length equals 14 residues. Germline CDR1 reads SGHVS; CDR2 reads FQNEAQ. Based on the CDR3 plus reference TRBV7-8 and TRBJ1-6, the full variable domain is GAGVSQSPRYKVAKRGQDVALRCDPISGHVSLFWYQQALGQGPEFLTYFQNEAQLDKSGLPSDRFFAERPEGSVSTLKIQRTQQEDSAVYLCASSSTPPGSPLHFGNGTRLTVT.